These 16 T cell receptor beta chains were all obtained from the same sample, sequenced in a study of T cells in women clearing cervical HPV infection. The data were produced by immunoSEQ multiplex PCR, yet TCRdb's version contains in-frame clones alone and is incomplete. The sample totals about 31,000 clones. Sequences were obtained from blood buffy coat. Receptor source: a woman aged 18 to 75 with a cervical HPV16 infection that either progressed to CIN3+ or cleared (not recorded which).

CDR3: CASSLLGGGGGETQYF. Incomplete CDR3 DNA: TGTGCCAGCAGCTTATTAGGAGGGGGCGGGGGGGAGACC. The chain carries TRBV7-3 and TRBJ2-5, with D possibly matching TRBD2 (8 bases). The sequence runs out 3 residues before the end of the CDR3; the remainder is reconstructed from the germline J gene. CDR3 size: 16 residues. The germline V gene encodes CDR1 SGHTA and CDR2 FQGTGA. V dropped 2 bases and J dropped 5 bases, with 18 bases sitting between them.

On this clone: The missing CDR3 end, 3 residues past where the read stops, is filled in from the germline J gene. V gene TRBV7-9 combines with J gene TRBJ1-2; no definite D call. Germline V gene data show CDR1 as SEHNR and CDR2 as FQNEAQ (reference sequence). The CDR3 is 14 amino acids. Incomplete CDR3 DNA: TGTGCCAGCACCGCGGAGACTAAATACAATGAC. Amino acid sequence: CASTAETKYND. The full CDR3 protein is CASTAETKYNDYTF.

About this clone itself: The read ends 3 residues shy of where the CDR3 ends; the end is completed using the germline J gene. V and J are TRBV6-2 or TRBV6-3 and TRBJ1-5; TRBD1 agrees at 8 bases. The V and J ends lost 8 bases and 0 bases, in that order; junction bases with no gene match: 3. CDR3 size: 14 residues. Germline V CDR1 and CDR2: MNHEY, SVGEGT. CDR3 bases read: TGTGCCAGCCAGGGGGCTAATAGCAATCAGCCC. Translated, it gives CASQGANSNQP. The full-length CDR3 reads as CASQGANSNQPQHF.

A word on this clone: An end of the junction does not agree with germline; a read error may underlie this. The read finishes 3 residues shy of the CDR3 end, and the germline J gene is used to complete it. The chain uses TRBV7-9 and TRBJ2-7; weak D call: TRBD1 (6 bases). Germline V CDR1 and CDR2: SEHNR, FQNEAQ (reference sequence). This CDR3 spans 14 amino acids. The CDR3 here is CARSGPQGTYEQYF. The CDR3 bases that were read are TGTGCCCGCAGCGGACCACAGGGAACCTACGAG.

Comments on this clone: The CDR3 extends 3 residues past the end of the read, so its final part is completed from the germline J gene. The chain employs TRBV5-1 and TRBJ2-1; D is ambiguous. V gave up 4 bases and J gave up 2 bases, with 10 bases separating them. Germline loops: CDR1 SGHRS, CDR2 YFSETQ. CDR3 length equals 14 residues. The CDR3 here is CASSRDKAYNEQFF. The sequenced CDR3 bases are TGCGCCAGCAGCCGTGACAAGGCCTACAATGAG. The full variable domain, completed using reference TRBV5-1 and TRBJ2-1, is KAGVTQTPRYLIKTRGQQVTLSCSPISGHRSVSWYQQTPGQGLQFLFEYFSETQRNKGNFPGRFSGRQFSNSRSEMNVSTLELGDSALYLCASSRDKAYNEQFFGPGTRLTVL.

CDR3 DNA (partial): TGTGCCAGTAGTACGACCCCACTAGCGGGAGGGCAGGGCTACGAG. It translates to CASSTTPLAGGQGYE. The entire CDR3 protein is CASSTTPLAGGQGYEQYF. This chain joins TRBV19 and TRBJ2-7; 13 bases are a match to TRBD2. The missing CDR3 end, 3 residues past where the read stops, is filled in from the germline J gene. Germline CDR1 is LNHDA and CDR2 is SQIVND (reference sequence). The V and J ends lost 4 bases and 3 bases, in that order; junction bases with no gene match: 12. The CDR3 has 18 residues.

As concerns this clone: Read data end 3 residues before the CDR3 end; the end is taken from the germline J gene. The rearrangement uses TRBV6-2 or TRBV6-3 and TRBJ2-3, with a tentative D call TRBD1 (6 bases). The CDR3 consists of 15 residues. Germline V gives CDR1 MNHEY, CDR2 SVGEGT. The covered CDR3 bases are TGTGCCAGCAGTTACCCCCAGGGACATAATCAGCCG. Amino acid sequence: CASSYPQGHNQP. The full-length CDR3 reads as CASSYPQGHNQPQYF.

Concerning this clone itself: Coverage ceases 3 residues before the CDR3 finishes, and the germline J gene fills in the end. The genes are TRBV4-1 and TRBJ1-2; TRBD1 is a possible D gene (6 bases). The CDR3 totals 16 residues. Trimming cost V 0 bases and J 3 bases, with 14 bases left between them. Germline CDR1 MGHRA, CDR2 YSYEKL. CDR3 amino acids: CASSQDWAGAHYGYTF. The covered CDR3 bases are TGCGCCAGCAGCCAAGATTGGGCAGGGGCCCACTATGGC.

On this clone: The read halts 3 residues ahead of the CDR3 end, with the missing end drawn from the germline J gene. The chain recombines TRBV7-9 with TRBJ2-4; the match to TRBD1 covers 8 bases. The CDR3 length is 15 residues. The germline V gene encodes CDR1 SEHNR and CDR2 FQNEAQ (reference sequence). This CDR3 reads CASSLDDRGLYGQYF. The covered CDR3 bases are TGTGCCAGCAGCTTAGATGACAGGGGACTCTATGGT.

On this clone itself: The read terminates 3 residues before the CDR3 end, so the remaining end is supplied by the germline J gene. The chain carries TRBV5-1 and TRBJ1-2; 8 nucleotides align to TRBD1. Germline CDR1 reads SGHRS; CDR2 reads YFSETQ. CDR3 length equals 14 residues. Trimming removed 4 bases from V and 4 bases from J; junction bases left unmatched: 6. CDR3 DNA, as far as it was read: TGCGCCAGCAGCATTGGACAGGGCTTCTATGGC. Its protein is CASSIGQGFYG. The whole CDR3 is CASSIGQGFYGYTF.

With regard to this clone: Sequencing ends 3 residues short of the CDR3 end; the germline J gene provides the rest. The sample has other DNA sequences that encode this CDR3 too. This chain connects TRBV13 to TRBJ1-2; D is perhaps TRBD1 (6 bases). This CDR3 comprises 15 residues. Per germline, CDR1 PRHDT and CDR2 FYEKMQ (reference sequence). V was trimmed by 2 bases and J by 4 bases, leaving 14 bases between them. CDR3 bases read: TGTGCCAGCAGCTTACCTCTACAGGGCAGCTATGGC. This sequence encodes CASSLPLQGSYG. From start to end, the CDR3 is CASSLPLQGSYGYTF.

A word on this clone: The CDR3 end is not reached by the read, which stops 3 residues before it; the germline J gene fills it in. V usage is TRBV29-1 and J usage is TRBJ1-3, with 8 bases that match TRBD1. CDR1 is SQVTM, CDR2 ANQGSEA, per germline. CDR3 length equals 13 residues. Germline trimming cut 7 bases from V and 5 bases from J; bases unmatched to any gene: 7. The CDR3 region is CSDTGGGRNTIYF. Incomplete CDR3 DNA: TGCAGCGACACAGGGGGAGGGAGAAACACC. Together with reference TRBV29-1 and TRBJ1-3, the CDR3 gives the full variable domain: SAVISQKPSRDICQRGTSLTIQCQVDSQVTMMFWYRQQPGQSLTLIATANQGSEATYESGFVIDKFPISRPNLTFSTLTVSNMSPEDSSIYLCSDTGGGRNTIYFGEGSWLTVV.

Comment on this clone: The read ends 3 residues shy of where the CDR3 ends; the end is completed using the germline J gene. The sample holds other DNA sequences that translate to the same CDR3. The V call is TRBV5-1, the J call TRBJ1-2; D possibly corresponds to TRBD1 (6 bases). CDR1 is SGHRS, CDR2 YFSETQ, per germline. The germline V and J ends were trimmed by 0 bases and 7 bases, with 19 bases remaining between them. The length of the CDR3 is 16 residues. CDR3 protein: CASSLALIQGNSGYTF. The DNA read from the CDR3 is TGCGCCAGCAGCTTGGCACTCATCCAGGGGAATAGTGGC. The variable domain in full, completed from reference TRBV5-1 and TRBJ1-2, reads KAGVTQTPRYLIKTRGQQVTLSCSPISGHRSVSWYQQTPGQGLQFLFEYFSETQRNKGNFPGRFSGRQFSNSRSEMNVSTLELGDSALYLCASSLALIQGNSGYTFGSGTRLTVV.

As concerns this clone: The read is 3 residues too short to cover the CDR3 end, so that end is filled in from the germline J gene. This chain uses TRBV6-4 with TRBJ2-3; unclear D gene. This CDR3 comprises 15 residues. Trimming took 6 bases from V and 0 from J, leaving 13 bases between them. Germline-derived CDR1 and CDR2 are MRHNA and SNTAGT. The CDR3 sequence is CASSLNRASTDTQYF. The CDR3 bases that were read are TGTGCCAGCAGCCTTAATAGGGCTAGCACAGATACG.

The CDR3 DNA, read in part, is TGTGCCAGTACCACGACTAGCGGGGCCCCCAATGAC. The encoded protein is CASTTTSGAPND. The full-length CDR3 reads as CASTTTSGAPNDYTF. The genes are TRBV18 and TRBJ1-2, with D perhaps TRBD1 (5 bases). Sequencing ends 3 residues short of the CDR3 end; the germline J gene provides the rest. CDR1 and CDR2 (germline): KGHSH, LQKENI. The CDR3 loop spans 15 amino acids.

With regard to this clone: The DNA ends 3 residues before the CDR3 does, and the rest of the CDR3 is filled in from the germline J gene. This same CDR3 is encoded by further DNA sequences in the sample. This chain joins TRBV10-3 and TRBJ2-3; tentative D call: TRBD2 (7 bases). This CDR3 is built from 13 residues. Germline V gives CDR1 ENHRY, CDR2 SYGVKD. The CDR3 bases that were read are TGTGCCATCAGAGGGGGGGGCCTAGAGACG. The encoded protein is CAIRGGGLET. The CDR3, in full, reads CAIRGGGLETQYF.